Below, one T cell receptor (beta chain) is given with its context. Cohorts were assigned according to the clinical history that participants reported. Produced via immunoSEQ multiplex PCR; TCRdb's table is partial and in-frame only. The sample shows approximately 440,000 clones, roughly 91% of them seen only once. The data originate from a study of blood T cell repertoires in COVID-19. Looking at the study overall: Acute and convalescent COVID-19 specimens originated in the United States, Italy and Spain. PBMCs, B-cell-depleted T cells, or T cells provided the cDNA or gDNA that made up the material.

Deletions cut 3 bases from V and 2 bases from J, with 19 bases between. The CDR3 has 17 amino acids. The germline V gene encodes CDR1 LGHDT and CDR2 YNNKEL (reference sequence). This TCR derives from a young man who had recovered from COVID-19. The chain combines TRBV3-1 (or the pseudogene TRBV3-2) with TRBJ1-1; a possible D gene is TRBD1 (5 bases). Specimen: PBMCs or T cells enriched from blood (not recorded which). The CDR3 DNA reads as TGTGCCAGCAGCCAGGACCTCAGGGTGGGGCTAAACACTGAAGCTTTCTTT. This gives the protein CASSQDLRVGLNTEAFF.